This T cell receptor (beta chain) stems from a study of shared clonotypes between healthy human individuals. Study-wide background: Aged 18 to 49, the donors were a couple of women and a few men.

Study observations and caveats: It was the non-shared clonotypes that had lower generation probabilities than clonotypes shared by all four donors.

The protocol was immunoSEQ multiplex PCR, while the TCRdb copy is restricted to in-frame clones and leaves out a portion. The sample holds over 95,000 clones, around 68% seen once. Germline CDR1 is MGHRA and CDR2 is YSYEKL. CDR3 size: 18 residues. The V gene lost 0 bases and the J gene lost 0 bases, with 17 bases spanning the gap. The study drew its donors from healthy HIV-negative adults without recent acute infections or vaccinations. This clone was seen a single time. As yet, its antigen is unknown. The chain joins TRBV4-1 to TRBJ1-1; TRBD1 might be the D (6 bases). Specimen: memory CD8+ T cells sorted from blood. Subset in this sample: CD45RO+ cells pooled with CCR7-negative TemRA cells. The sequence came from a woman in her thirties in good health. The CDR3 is CASSQDSGGLGLNTEAFF. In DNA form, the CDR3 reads TGCGCCAGCAGCCAAGATTCGGGGGGCCTGGGTTTGAACACTGAAGCTTTCTTT.